This passage covers 16 T cell receptor beta chains from one sample sequenced in a study of blood T cell repertoires in COVID-19. Measured with immunoSEQ multiplex PCR; TCRdb has only the in-frame clones, and not every one. The repertoire holds around 190,000 clones, roughly 77% seen once, with around 5.9% in the top ten. The sequenced sample was peripheral blood. The source is a woman aged 35 to 49 with COVID-19, enrolled during active disease.

The CDR3 nucleotides read TGTGCCAGCAGCCAAGAGGGGGAACTAGCGGGACCCTACGAGCAGTACTTC. Amino acids: CASSQEGELAGPYEQYF. J is TRBJ2-7 and V is TRBV4-2; 10 bases fit TRBD2. The V and J ends lost 0 bases and 2 bases, in that order; junction bases with no gene match: 7. The length of the CDR3 is 17 residues. CDR1 is LGHNA, CDR2 YNFKEQ, per germline.

The chain carries TRBV5-4 and TRBJ2-1; 7 bases agree with TRBD2. Germline loops: CDR1 SGHNT, CDR2 YYREEE (reference sequence). J lost 9 bases, V lost 4 bases, and 16 bases had no gene match. This CDR3 contains 16 residues. CDR3 in amino acids: CASSPKEVGGIGEQFF. Here the CDR3 DNA reads TGTGCCAGCAGCCCAAAAGAGGTGGGGGGGATCGGTGAGCAGTTCTTC.

Only one count was recorded for this clone. The V gene is TRBV7-2, the J gene TRBJ1-2; 7 nucleotides line up with TRBD1. Trimming removed 5 bases from V and 4 bases from J; junction bases left unmatched: 10. Germline values: CDR1 SGHTA, CDR2 FQGNSA. The CDR3 extends over 15 amino acids. CDR3: CASSPTGRMVYGYTF. Written as DNA, the CDR3 is TGTGCCAGCAGCCCGACAGGGCGAATGGTCTATGGCTACACCTTC.

J is TRBJ1-6 and V is TRBV5-1; maybe TRBD1 (5 bases). The CDR3 spans 15 residues. V lost 4 bases to trimming and J lost 9 bases, with 17 bases between them. Germline assignment: CDR1 SGHRS and CDR2 YFSETQ. The chain's CDR3 is CASSPTLGEGSPLHF. In DNA, the CDR3 is TGCGCCAGCAGCCCGACCTTGGGGGAGGGTTCACCCCTCCACTTT.

This clone has at least ten counts. Distinct nucleotide sequences in the sample also encode this CDR3. The chain couples TRBV9 to TRBJ1-2, with 7 bases identical to TRBD1. The CDR3 is 12 residues long. Germline V lookup: CDR1 SGDLS, CDR2 YYNGEE. Trimming at V came to 7 bases and at J to 2 bases, leaving 2 bases not matched to a gene. The CDR3 DNA reads TGTGCCAGCGACAGGGCAAACTATGGCTACACCTTC. Translation: CASDRANYGYTF.

The V and J genes are TRBV27 and TRBJ1-6; tentative D call: TRBD1 (5 bases). V was cut by 8 bases and J by 8 bases, with 10 bases left in between. CDR1 and CDR2 (germline): MNHEY, SMNVEV (reference sequence). The CDR3 covers 12 residues. CDR3 loop: CASGGGDSPLHF. The CDR3 nucleotides read TGTGCCAGCGGGGGGGGTGATTCACCCCTCCACTTT.

Turning to this clone: Additional DNA sequences in this sample encode the identical CDR3. J is TRBJ1-5 and V is TRBV19; perhaps TRBD1 as D (6 bases). V was shortened by 3 bases and J by 4 bases, with 7 bases between the two germline ends. Per germline, CDR1 LNHDA and CDR2 SQIVND (reference sequence). This CDR3 is built from 13 residues. DNA of the CDR3: TGTGCCAGTAGTATTAGGGGGAATCAGCCCCAGCATTTT. Residues: CASSIRGNQPQHF.

V and J are TRBV10-3 and TRBJ2-7; 7 positions agree with TRBD1. The CDR3 sequence is 15 residues long. The junction had 16 bases not matched to a gene; V was cut back by 11 bases and J by 3 bases. CDR1 is ENHRY, CDR2 SYGVKD, per germline. The CDR3 here is CASQTGTVGIYEQYF. CDR3 nucleotides: TGTGCCTCCCAAACCGGGACAGTGGGAATCTACGAGCAGTACTTC.

The rearrangement links TRBV5-1 to TRBJ2-3, with 10 bases lining up with TRBD2. Germline CDR1 SGHRS, CDR2 YFSETQ. The CDR3 is 16 residues long. After removal of 0 bases from V and 4 bases from J, the junction contained 5 bases not matched to a gene. CDR3 residues: CASSLVSGGAADTQYF. The CDR3 nucleotides read TGCGCCAGCAGCTTGGTGAGCGGGGGGGCCGCAGATACGCAGTATTTT. Together with reference TRBV5-1 and TRBJ2-3, the CDR3 gives the full variable domain: KAGVTQTPRYLIKTRGQQVTLSCSPISGHRSVSWYQQTPGQGLQFLFEYFSETQRNKGNFPGRFSGRQFSNSRSEMNVSTLELGDSALYLCASSLVSGGAADTQYFGPGTRLTVL.

The chain carries TRBV3-1 (or the pseudogene TRBV3-2) and TRBJ1-5, with D possibly TRBD1 on 5 matching bases. V shed 2 bases and J shed 1 base, with 6 bases lying between them. The CDR3 consists of 14 residues. Germline values: CDR1 LGHDT, CDR2 YNNKEL (reference sequence). CDR3 bases: TGTGCCAGCAGCCAACCAGGGAGCAATCAGCCCCAGCATTTT. It yields the protein CASSQPGSNQPQHF.

The chain's CDR3 is CASEQRGVTDTQYF. DNA for the CDR3: TGTGCCAGTGAGCAGCGGGGGGTCACAGATACGCAGTATTTT. J is TRBJ2-3 and V is TRBV6-5; 9 bases align to TRBD2. The V gene's germline CDR1 is MNHEY and CDR2 SVGAGI. This CDR3 comprises 14 residues. V was pared by 9 bases and J by 2 bases, with 6 bases of the junction left unmatched.

This chain connects TRBV6-5 to TRBJ1-2; no reliable D call. The V and J ends lost 0 bases and 7 bases respectively, with 15 bases between them. Germline values: CDR1 MNHEY, CDR2 SVGAGI. This CDR3 is built from 15 residues. For the CDR3, the DNA is TGTGCCAGCAGTTACTCGAGCTCCTCACCGCTTGGCTACACCTTC. Protein sequence: CASSYSSSSPLGYTF.

The V gene is TRBV5-1, the J gene TRBJ1-2, with 10 positions matching TRBD1. The CDR3 covers 15 residues. Per germline, CDR1 SGHRS and CDR2 YFSETQ. V lost 3 bases to trimming and J lost 4 bases; unmatched junction nucleotides: 6. CDR3 bases: TGCGCCAGCAGCTCGGACAGGGGGATAGGCTATGGCTACACCTTC. Amino acid sequence: CASSSDRGIGYGYTF.

The chain employs TRBV9 and TRBJ1-2, with D uncertain. V was clipped by 0 bases and J by 2 bases, with 11 bases between them. The CDR3 runs 15 residues. The germline V gene encodes CDR1 SGDLS and CDR2 YYNGEE. CDR3 sequence reads: CASSVGALENYGYTF. CDR3 nucleotide sequence: TGTGCCAGCAGCGTAGGAGCTCTCGAGAACTATGGCTACACCTTC. Variable domain in full (rest from reference TRBV9 and TRBJ1-2): DSGVTQTPKHLITATGQRVTLRCSPRSGDLSVYWYQQSLDQGLQFLIQYYNGEERAKGNILERFSAQQFPDLHSELNLSSLELGDSALYFCASSVGALENYGYTFGSGTRLTVV.

The chain joins TRBV30 to TRBJ1-6; 7 positions agree with TRBD1. V shed 7 bases, J shed 10 bases, and the junction held 7 bases outside the gene matches. Germline CDR1 is GTSNPN and CDR2 is SVGIG (reference sequence). CDR3 size: 12 residues. Here the CDR3 reads CASRQGGSPLHF. The DNA of the CDR3 is TGTGCCTCTCGACAGGGCGGCTCACCCCTCCACTTT.

This chain uses TRBV19 with TRBJ2-3; perhaps TRBD2 as D (6 bases). Germline lookup yields CDR1 LNHDA and CDR2 SQIVND (reference sequence). The CDR3 spans 17 residues. Trimming removed 5 bases at V and 1 base at J, with 19 bases between. CDR3 DNA: TGTGCCAGTAGTCAATTGACTAGATCGCCCCGCACAGATACGCAGTATTTT. Translating gives CASSQLTRSPRTDTQYF. Full variable domain (outside the CDR3, taken from reference TRBV19 and TRBJ2-3): DGGITQSPKYLFRKEGQNVTLSCEQNLNHDAMYWYRQDPGQGLRLIYYSQIVNDFQKGDIAEGYSVSREKKESFPLTVTSAQKNPTAFYLCASSQLTRSPRTDTQYFGPGTRLTVL.